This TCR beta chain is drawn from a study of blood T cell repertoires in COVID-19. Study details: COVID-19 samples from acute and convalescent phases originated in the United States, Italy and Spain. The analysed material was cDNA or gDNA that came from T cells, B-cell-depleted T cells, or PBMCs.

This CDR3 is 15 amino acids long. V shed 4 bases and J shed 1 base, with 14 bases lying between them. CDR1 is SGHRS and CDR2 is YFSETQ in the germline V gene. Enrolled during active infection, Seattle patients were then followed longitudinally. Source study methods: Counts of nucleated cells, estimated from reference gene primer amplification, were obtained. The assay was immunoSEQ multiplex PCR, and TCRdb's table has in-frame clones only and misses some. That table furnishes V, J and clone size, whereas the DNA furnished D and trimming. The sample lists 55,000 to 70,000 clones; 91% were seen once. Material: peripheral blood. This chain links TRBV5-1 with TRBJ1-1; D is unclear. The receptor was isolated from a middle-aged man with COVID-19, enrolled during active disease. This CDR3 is CASSPAGGRNTEAFF. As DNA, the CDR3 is TGCGCCAGCAGCCCGGCGGGAGGCCGGAACACTGAAGCTTTCTTT.